This is a list of T cell receptor beta chains from one sample in a study of human versus mouse CDR3 diversity and MHC coevolution. This table comes from immunoSEQ multiplex PCR, and its TCRdb copy is limited to in-frame clones, with some not included. The data hold over 60,000 clones, with around 92% observed a single time. Source material: naive CD4+ T cells from blood. The receptors here all came from a person aged 25 to 75 in good health. Both conserved end residues are part of each CDR3. A D gene is named only where the DNA matches it firmly. Only some rows state a clone size, as once, few, many or a class for expanded clones.

D	V	J	size	CDR3	DNA
-	TRBV5-1	TRBJ1-2	-	CASSWEALF	TGCGCCAGCTCTTGGGAGGCCCTCTTC
-	TRBV29-1	TRBJ2-5	-	CSVIPSRGPQETQYF	TGCAGCGTCATACCCAGCAGAGGCCCTCAAGAGACCCAGTACTTC
TRBD2	TRBV6-5	TRBJ2-7	-	CASTNGGGSYEQYF	TGTGCCAGCACCAATGGCGGGGGTTCCTACGAGCAGTACTTC
TRBD1	TRBV28	TRBJ1-5	once	CASSSQLTGGANQPQHF	TGTGCCAGCAGTTCTCAACTCACAGGGGGTGCAAATCAGCCCCAGCATTTT
TRBD1	TRBV6-6	TRBJ1-2	-	CASRQEGALANYGYTF	TGTGCCAGCAGGCAAGAGGGGGCCCTAGCTAACTATGGCTACACCTTC
-	TRBV18	TRBJ2-7	-	CASSPPAGADYEQYF	TGTGCCAGCTCACCACCGGCGGGCGCGGACTACGAGCAGTACTTC
-	TRBV27	TRBJ2-3	-	CASRWQASTDTQYF	TGTGCCAGCAGGTGGCAGGCGAGCACAGATACGCAGTATTTT
TRBD2	TRBV11-2	TRBJ2-2	-	CASSIGLAGDYSNTGELFF	TGTGCCAGCAGCATTGGACTAGCGGGAGACTACTCGAACACCGGGGAGCTGTTTTTT
-	TRBV10-3	TRBJ2-3	-	CAISEYRDTQYF	TGTGCCATCAGTGAGTACAGAGATACGCAGTATTTT
-	TRBV10-1	TRBJ1-5	-	CASRGEVYSNQPQHF	TGCGCCAGCAGGGGAGAGGTTTATAGCAATCAGCCCCAGCATTTT
TRBD1	TRBV5-1	TRBJ2-1	-	CASSSGQPGYNEQFF	TGCGCCAGCAGTTCGGGACAGCCAGGTTACAATGAGCAGTTCTTC
TRBD2	TRBV27	TRBJ2-7	-	CASSLVGGRSSYEQYF	TGTGCCAGCAGTTTAGTCGGGGGGAGGAGCTCCTACGAGCAGTACTTC
TRBD1	TRBV15	TRBJ1-5	-	CATSPRTGGNQPQHF	TGTGCCACCAGCCCCCGGACAGGGGGCAATCAGCCCCAGCATTTT
-	TRBV25-1	TRBJ1-6	-	CASRTRGDSPLHF	TGTGCCAGCAGGACGCGCGGGGATTCACCCCTCCACTTT
TRBD2	TRBV30	TRBJ2-7	-	CAWSGSGRGYEQYF	TGTGCCTGGAGTGGGAGCGGGAGGGGCTACGAGCAGTACTTC
TRBD1	TRBV19	TRBJ1-1	-	CASSIARQGRPEAFF	TGTGCCAGTAGTATAGCAAGACAGGGGCGCCCTGAAGCTTTCTTT